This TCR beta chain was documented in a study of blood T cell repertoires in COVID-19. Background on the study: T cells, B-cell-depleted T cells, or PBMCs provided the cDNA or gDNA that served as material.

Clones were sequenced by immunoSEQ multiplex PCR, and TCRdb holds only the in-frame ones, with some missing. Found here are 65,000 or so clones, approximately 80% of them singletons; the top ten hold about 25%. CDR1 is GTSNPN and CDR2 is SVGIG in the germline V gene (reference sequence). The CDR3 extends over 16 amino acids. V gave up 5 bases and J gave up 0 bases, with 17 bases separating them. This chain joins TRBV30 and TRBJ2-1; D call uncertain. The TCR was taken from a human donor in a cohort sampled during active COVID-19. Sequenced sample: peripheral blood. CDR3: CAWGKITYSSYNEQFF. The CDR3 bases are TGTGCCTGGGGTAAAATCACGTACTCCTCCTACAATGAGCAGTTCTTC.